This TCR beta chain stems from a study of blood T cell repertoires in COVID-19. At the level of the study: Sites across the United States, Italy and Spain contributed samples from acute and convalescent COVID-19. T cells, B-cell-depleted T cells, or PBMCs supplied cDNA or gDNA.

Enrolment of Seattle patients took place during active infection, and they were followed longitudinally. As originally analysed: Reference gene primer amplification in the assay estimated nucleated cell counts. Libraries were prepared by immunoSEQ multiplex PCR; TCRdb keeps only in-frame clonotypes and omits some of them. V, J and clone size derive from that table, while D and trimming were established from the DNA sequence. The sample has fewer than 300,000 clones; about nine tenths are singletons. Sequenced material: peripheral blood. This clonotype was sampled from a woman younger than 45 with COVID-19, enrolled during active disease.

DNA for the CDR3: TGTGCCAGCAGAGGTCCGGGGGAAAAACTGTTTTTT. Translation: CASRGPGEKLFF. The V gene is TRBV6-5, the J gene TRBJ1-4; D remains ambiguous. Trimming stripped 6 bases from V and 8 bases from J, with 10 bases between. CDR1 and CDR2 from the germline V gene are MNHEY and SVGAGI. The CDR3 covers 12 residues.